This T cell receptor (beta chain) stems from a study of T cells in tuberculosis. The CDR3 has 14 residues. The ends lost 7 bases at V and 6 bases at J; junction bases unmatched: 8. The germline CDR1 and CDR2 sequences are MNHEY and SMNVEV (reference sequence). TCRdb's copy holds only in-frame clones and misses some; the assay was immunoSEQ multiplex PCR. The data show under 45,000 clones, approximately 95% seen once. J is TRBJ2-2 and V is TRBV27, with 7 nucleotides matching TRBD2. The sequence derives from a donor aged 10 to 29 with latent tuberculosis or without tuberculosis infection. The sequenced material came from PBMCs. This chain's CDR3 is CASKYSGGAGELFF. CDR3 DNA sequence: TGTGCCAGCAAATACTCGGGAGGCGCCGGGGAGCTGTTTTTT.